This TCR beta chain was sequenced in a study of T cell repertoires in cytomegalovirus infection (dated by TCRdb to between 2019 and 2020). About the investigation overall: The peptide stimulations were aimed at well-studied HLA-B-restricted epitopes as well as recently identified HLA-C-restricted CMV epitopes, whose presentation resists viral immunomodulation. The HLA type of each donor mattered for the analysis, because public TCR beta signatures pointed to carriage of CMV infection along with the matching HLA type. What the authors observed across the whole study: In the ex vivo response, HLA-C-restricted CMV-specific TCR beta clonotypes were dominant, and in two of eight donors the single most frequent clonotype came from this HLA-C-restricted group. In both this cohort and an independent roughly 330-donor cohort, the cumulative frequency of public TCR beta family members distinguished carriers of CMV infection plus the relevant HLA type.

Reads for this sample came from an Illumina HiSeq 1500. TCRdb trimmed the raw reads at Q25, called clones with MiXCR and kept productive beta chains. Rows are combined by CDR3 protein, so each entry shows the most common genes and DNA. The sample data list roughly 860,000 distinct CDR3 sequences, and around a third of these were observed just once. Together, the top ten hold 12% of the sample. CDR1 and CDR2 are read off the germline V gene (reference sequence) as SEHNR and FQNEAQ. V is clipped by 5 bases and J by 4 bases, and the sequence between their germline boundaries is 14 bases long. The CDR3 runs 14 amino acids, cysteine and phenylalanine included. Just the 42-base CDR3 DNA is kept, in frame starting at base 1. Explained via the paper, the treatment or condition label denotes: in vitro stimulation with specific CMV peptide epitopes to enrich CMV-specific T cells. Turning to this clonotype: It lacks a known antigen. No much larger clone exists at a distance of one base, and base qualities are not known.

Rearrangement joined TRBV7-9 to TRBJ2-5; the best D guess is TRBD1, with 6 bases matching. The TCR was taken from a human donor in good health (CMV status not recorded). Some clones in this sample may be carry-over from other donors' samples. The sample was cultured CD8+ T cells from PBMCs, taken from culture after CMV antigen stimulation. The CDR3 loop reads CASSRRQAGETQYF. The bases are TGTGCCAGCAGCCGTCGACAGGCTGGAGAGACCCAGTACTTC.